The rows below give T cell receptor beta chains drawn from one sample of a study of cytotoxic CD8 clonotypes in ibrutinib-treated CLL. The assay was immunoSEQ multiplex PCR, and TCRdb's table has in-frame clones only and misses some. Of 55,000 to 80,000 clones listed, less than 60% are singletons. The starting material was PBMCs, obtained after 12 months of ibrutinib treatment. These receptors all come from a human donor with chronic lymphocytic leukemia. Each CDR3 is given with its conserved first and last residue. The D gene is left open where the match is weak. Size is omitted from some rows. Given values are once, few, many or a class for expanded clones.

J	size	V	D	DNA	CDR3
TRBJ1-2	.	TRBV23-1	.	TGCGCCAGCAGTCAAGGCCTCCTGCTAGGTGGCTACACCTTC	CASSQGLLLGGYTF
TRBJ2-3	.	TRBV28	TRBD2	TGTGCCAGCAAGGGTCCACGGCAACTAGCGGGACACCAAGGGTCCTTCACAGATACGCAGTATTTT	CASKGPRQLAGHQGSFTDTQYF
TRBJ2-1	few	TRBV9	.	TGTGCCAGCAGCGGGACTAGCGGGACAGGGGGTGAGCAGTTCTTC	CASSGTSGTGGEQFF
TRBJ2-7	.	TRBV6-1	.	TGTGCCAGCAGGCAGTTTTTTTGGGAGTACTTC	CASRQFFWEYF
TRBJ2-1	.	TRBV6-1	TRBD1	TGTGCCAGCAGGAAAAGAGGGGACAGGGCCAATGAGCAGTTCTTC	CASRKRGDRANEQFF
TRBJ1-4	.	TRBV19	.	TGTGCCAGTAGCGTCGGGACGGCGGACGAAAAACTGTTTTTT	CASSVGTADEKLFF
TRBJ2-7	few	TRBV5-1	.	TGCGCCAGCAGCTCGGGCAGGGCTCGCCCTAACGAGCAGTACTTC	CASSSGRARPNEQYF
TRBJ1-4	few	TRBV10-3	.	TGTGCCATCAGGGGCCAAGGCGGGGAAAAACTGTTTTTT	CAIRGQGGEKLFF
TRBJ1-6	few	TRBV2	.	TGTGCCAGCAGTGAATTCCGGCCGGGTCTGCGTTCACCCCTCCACTTT	CASSEFRPGLRSPLHF
TRBJ1-2	many	TRBV5-5	.	TGTGCCAGCAGCTTGAGCAGGGTCCTGGCTAACTATGGCTACACCTTC	CASSLSRVLANYGYTF
TRBJ2-2	.	TRBV4-1	TRBD2	TGCGCCAGCAGCCAAGTTCCAGCGGGGGCCACCGGGGAGCTGTTTTTT	CASSQVPAGATGELFF
TRBJ2-7	.	TRBV5-1	.	TGCGCCAGCGGGCAGGGGTCAAACCCCTACGAGCAGTACTTC	CASGQGSNPYEQYF
TRBJ1-3	few	TRBV11-2	.	TGTGCCAGCAGCCGGTCCATTACTGGAAACACCATATATTTT	CASSRSITGNTIYF
TRBJ2-7	.	TRBV27	.	TGTGCCAGCAGTTTATGGGGGAGCTCCTACGAGCAGTACTTC	CASSLWGSSYEQYF
TRBJ1-4	.	TRBV6-5	.	TGTGCCAGCAGTTACAGGGGCTACAATGAAAAACTGTTTTTT	CASSYRGYNEKLFF
TRBJ1-1	.	TRBV28	.	TGTGCCAGCAGTTTGGGTTATAAGGGCCTGAACACTGAAGCTTTCTTT	CASSLGYKGLNTEAFF
TRBJ1-1	.	TRBV5-1	.	TGCGCCAGCAGTCATACGACAGTGGGAACTGAAGCTTTCTTT	CASSHTTVGTEAFF